This record concerns one T cell receptor (beta chain) sequence. This clonotype was detected only a few times. The antigen this receptor binds is unknown. It has no much larger one-base neighbor in the sample; base qualities were not kept. This was a case-control study nested in a cohort of healthcare workers in London, UK, who had nasopharyngeal swab PCR tests and blood samples taken every week. Healthcare workers were recruited between 23 and 31 March 2020, during the week of the UK lockdown, and were followed weekly for up to 16 weeks. The library was made by 5' RACE. For sequencing, a NextSeq 500 was employed. Unique molecular identifiers were attached to individual cDNA molecules in the TCR library protocol so that sequencing error and PCR bias could be corrected. Both TCR alpha and beta chains were sequenced, and tight co-correlation was observed between alpha and beta sequence abundances in each sample. Turning to the authors' computational methods: Decombinator V4 was used to perform V gene, J gene and CDR3 annotation of TCR sequences. Expanded TCRs were defined as changing significantly between any two time points under a Poisson model with p below 0.0001. Abundances of TCRs were expressed as counts per million after normalisation to the total number of TCRs sequenced in each sample. MAIT TCRs were defined by TRAV1-2 paired with TRAJ12, TRAJ20 or TRAJ33, and iNKT TCRs by TRAV10 paired with TRAJ18. VDJdb, accessed on 1 November 2021, was searched for TCRs annotated for CMV, EBV and SARS-CoV-2, and TCRs annotated for more than one antigen were excluded. TCRdb reprocessing: public reads trimmed at Q25 with fastp, clones called with MiXCR, in-frame beta chains kept. Under each unique CDR3 protein, matching rows form one entry showing the most common genes and DNA. Clone size and V and J calls follow TCRdb, not the original study. For this sample there are fewer than 85,000 distinct CDR3 sequences; 7.5% to 10% appear just once. The ten largest account for 4.5% to 5% of the sample.

CDR3 length: 14 amino acids, cysteine to phenylalanine. The retained sequence is limited to the CDR3, 42 bases, with the frame set at the first base. V is cut by 5 bases and J by 2 bases, and the space between the germline ends is 9 bases. The germline V gene specifies MDHEN as CDR1 and SYDVKM as CDR2. The record originates from a study of early T cells in non-severe SARS-CoV-2 infection (dated by TCRdb to the early 2020s). Describing the broader study: Because TCR sequencing was done on bulk RNA from unsorted whole blood, the alpha and beta chains could not be paired.

What the authors observed across the whole study: VDJdb matching was skewed toward anti-spike CD8 responses and likely underestimated virus-specific expansions, missing private and CD4 specificities.

Sequencing used whole blood. The sequence was obtained from an adult who was a healthcare worker with PCR-confirmed SARS-CoV-2 infection or an uninfected control (not recorded which). Here the chain combines TRBV28 and TRBJ1-4; tentative D gene TRBD1, with 6 bases matching. CDR3 region: CASSAGATNEKLFF. In nucleotides, the sequence is TGTGCCAGCAGTGCGGGGGCCACTAATGAAAAACTGTTTTTT.